This T cell receptor (beta chain) was found in a study of blood T cell repertoires in COVID-19. Only in-frame clones appear in the TCRdb table, and some are missing; sequencing was by immunoSEQ multiplex PCR. The data show 270,000 or so clones, less than 85% seen once. CDR3 length: 14 residues. Looked up from germline, CDR1 is SGHTA and CDR2 is FQGNSA. V was clipped by 4 bases and J by 8 bases; unmatched bases: 9. The receptor comes from a young woman with acute or convalescent COVID-19. Sequenced material: peripheral blood. The chain has TRBV7-2 and TRBJ1-2, with 8 positions matching TRBD1. CDR3 region: CASSSRTGWGGYTF. The CDR3 DNA reads TGTGCCAGCAGCTCCCGGACAGGGTGGGGAGGCTACACCTTC. The full variable domain, completed using reference TRBV7-2 and TRBJ1-2, is GAGVSQSPSNKVTEKGKDVELRCDPISGHTALYWYRQSLGQGLEFLIYFQGNSAPDKSGLPSDRFSAERTGGSVSTLTIQRTQQEDSAVYLCASSSRTGWGGYTFGSGTRLTVV.